This T cell receptor beta chain came from a study of T cells in Graves' hyperthyroidism and ophthalmopathy. The overall study: At the time of initial diagnosis and before any treatment, peripheral blood was collected. Study outcomes and limitations: Ophthalmopathy, as predicted by the model, came a median approximately 6.5 months after the prediction.

Authors of the study amplified TCR beta CDR3 regions from RNA transcripts. HTBI primers were the set used in a first-round RT-PCR of the TCR CDR3. TCRdb redid the calling of the multiplex PCR reads with MiXCR, one entry per CDR3 protein. The sample records fewer than 450,000 distinct CDR3 sequences, 11% to 15% being singletons. With 3 bases removed from V and 0 bases from J, the gap between germline ends came to 8 bases. Looked up from germline, CDR1 is KGHSH and CDR2 is LQKENI. This CDR3 is built from 14 residues. Any patient presenting with uncontrolled infection, other autoimmune disease, pregnancy or lactation was left out. The PBMCs were taken from under 12 ml of fresh peripheral blood. This clonotype was seen many times. The antigen remains undetermined.

The TCR comes from a man aged 45-65 years with Graves' ophthalmopathy. J is TRBJ2-5 and V is TRBV18; weak D call: TRBD2 (5 bases). Sequencing was done on a sample of blood. CDR3 sequence: CASSPGIDQETQYF. CDR3 nucleotides: TGTGCCAGCTCACCCGGGATAGACCAAGAGACCCAGTACTTC.